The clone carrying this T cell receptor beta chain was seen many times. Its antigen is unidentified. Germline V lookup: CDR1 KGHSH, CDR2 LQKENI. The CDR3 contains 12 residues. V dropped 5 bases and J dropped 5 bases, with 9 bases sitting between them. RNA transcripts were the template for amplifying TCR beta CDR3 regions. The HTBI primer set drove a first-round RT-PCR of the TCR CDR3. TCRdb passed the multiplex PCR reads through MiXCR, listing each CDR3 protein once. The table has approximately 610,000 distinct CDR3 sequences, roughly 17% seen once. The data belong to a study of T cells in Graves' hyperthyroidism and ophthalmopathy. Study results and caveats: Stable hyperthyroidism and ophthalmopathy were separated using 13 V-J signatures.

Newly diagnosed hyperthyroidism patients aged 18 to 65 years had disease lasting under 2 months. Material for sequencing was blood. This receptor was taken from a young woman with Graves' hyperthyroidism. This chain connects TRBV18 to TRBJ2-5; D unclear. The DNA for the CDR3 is TGTGCCAGCTCAACGAATAGGGAGACCCAGTACTTC. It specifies CASSTNRETQYF.